The 21 T cell receptor beta chains below were found in one sample sequenced in a study of regulatory T cells in long-lasting Graves disease. Described time point: newly diagnosed GD, antithyroid drugs for less than 3 months. Isolated PBMC RNA provided the starting material for the TCR library. Researchers made TCR beta libraries by using iRepertoire HTBI primers and running Arm-PCR on CDR3 regions. Each CDR3 protein is one row after TCRdb ran MiXCR on the multiplex PCR reads. Among about 350,000 distinct CDR3 sequences listed, about a sixth were seen once. This sample was shared with a second study, whose subject was T cells in Graves' hyperthyroidism and ophthalmopathy.

The material sequenced was peripheral blood mononuclear cells (PBMCs), taken at new diagnosis, from a patient treated with antithyroid drugs. These receptors all come from a woman aged 18-35 years with Graves disease.

This clonotype was counted ten times or more. V usage is TRBV12-3 or TRBV12-4 and J usage is TRBJ2-7; D perhaps matches TRBD1 (5 bases). V dropped 5 bases and J dropped 3 bases, with 11 bases sitting between them. This CDR3 contains 13 residues. The CDR3 DNA sequence: TGTGCCAGCAGTCCCCAGGGCTACTACGAGCAGTACTTC. Its protein is CASSPQGYYEQYF.

The chain carries TRBV14 and TRBJ2-2, with D uncertain. The CDR3 runs to 16 residues. The V and J ends lost 4 bases and 2 bases respectively, with 14 bases between them. CDR1 SGHDN and CDR2 FVKESK come from the germline V gene. This chain's CDR3 is CASSLTATLNTGELFF. The CDR3 coding sequence is TGTGCCAGCAGCCTAACGGCGACCTTAAACACCGGGGAGCTGTTTTTT. The complete variable domain, with remaining parts taken from reference TRBV14 and TRBJ2-2, reads EAGVTQFPSHSVIEKGQTVTLRCDPISGHDNLYWYRRVMGKEIKFLLHFVKESKQDESGMPNNRFLAERTGGTYSTLKVQPAELEDSGVYFCASSLTATLNTGELFFGEGSRLTVL.

In nucleotides, the CDR3 is TGTGCCAGCAGTGGCTCGGGGACACACCACAATGAGCAGTTCTTC. Residues: CASSGSGTHHNEQFF. This rearrangement joins TRBV12-3 or TRBV12-4 to TRBJ2-1; perhaps TRBD1 as D (6 bases). Trimming took 5 bases from V and 5 from J, leaving 16 bases between them. The CDR3 has 15 amino acids.

V usage is TRBV3-1 and J usage is TRBJ2-4; D tentatively fits TRBD1 or TRBD2 (5 bases each). The CDR3 is made up of 15 amino acids. The V end was cut by 0 bases, the J end by 1 base, with 7 bases between. The V gene's germline CDR1 is LGHDT and CDR2 YNNKEL (reference sequence). The CDR3 loop is CASSQEWGAKNIQYF. The CDR3 coding sequence is TGTGCCAGCAGCCAAGAATGGGGGGCCAAAAACATTCAGTACTTC.

This chain joins TRBV29-1 and TRBJ2-5; no clear D gene. Germline-derived CDR1 and CDR2 are SQVTM and ANQGSEA. Deletions cut 6 bases from V and 3 bases from J, with 8 bases between. The CDR3 is 11 residues long. CDR3 sequence (DNA): TGCAGCGTGCGGAAAGAAGAGACCCAGTACTTC. Protein: CSVRKEETQYF.

Ten or more counts support this clonotype. The genes are TRBV20-1 and TRBJ2-2, with D possibly being TRBD1 (5 bases). Germline V gene sequence: CDR1 DFQATT, CDR2 SNEGSKA (reference sequence). Trimming removed 2 bases from V and 3 bases from J, with 13 bases in between. The CDR3 spans 15 residues. The DNA for the CDR3 is TGCAGTGCTAGAAGGGGTGAGACGGACACCGGGGAGCTGTTTTTT. This translates into CSARRGETDTGELFF.

Ten or more counts support this clonotype. The chain joins TRBV2 to TRBJ2-7; no clear D. Per germline, CDR1 SNHLY and CDR2 FYNNEI. The CDR3 totals 14 residues. V lost 2 bases, J lost 4 bases, and 12 bases lay in between. In nucleotides, the CDR3 is TGTGCCAGCAGTGAATGGGAAGTGACATACGAGCAGTACTTC. Amino acids: CASSEWEVTYEQYF. The full variable domain, its missing parts supplied by reference TRBV2 and TRBJ2-7, is EPEVTQTPSHQVTQMGQEVILRCVPISNHLYFYWYRQILGQKVEFLVSFYNNEISEKSEIFDDQFSVERPDGSNFTLKIRSTKLEDSAMYFCASSEWEVTYEQYFGPGTRLTVT.

This clonotype came up many times. V is TRBV5-1 and J is TRBJ2-5, with TRBD2 matching over 8 bases. J was trimmed by 4 bases and V by 1 base; bases with no gene match: 3. In germline, CDR1 is SGHRS, CDR2 YFSETQ. This CDR3 contains 14 residues. The CDR3 region is CASSLTSGGETQYF. In DNA, the CDR3 is TGCGCCAGCAGCTTGACTAGCGGAGGAGAGACCCAGTACTTC.

Many counts were recorded for this clonotype. The chain joins TRBV5-1 to TRBJ2-1, with D unclear. The CDR3 spans 12 residues. V was clipped by 2 bases and J by 7 bases, with 7 bases between them. The germline V gene has CDR1 SGHRS and CDR2 YFSETQ. In DNA form, the CDR3 reads TGCGCCAGCAGCTTTTTGGGGAATGAGCAGTTCTTC. Translated, it gives CASSFLGNEQFF.

The table lists this clonotype with a few counts. V usage is TRBV7-6 and J usage is TRBJ2-3, with 10 bases aligning to TRBD2. This CDR3 is 16 amino acids long. Trimming took 4 bases from V and 2 from J; bases not matched to a gene: 6. The germline CDR1 and CDR2 sequences are SGHVS and FNYEAQ. CDR3 DNA sequence: TGTGCCAGCAGCTCGAAGCGGGGGGGATCCACAGATACGCAGTATTTT. It translates to CASSSKRGGSTDTQYF.

The table lists this clonotype with many counts. The chain links TRBV30 to TRBJ2-7; D remains unclear. The CDR3 extends over 12 amino acids. The ends were cut back, 2 bases at V and 2 bases at J, with 7 bases in the middle. CDR1 and CDR2 from the germline V gene are GTSNPN and SVGIG (reference sequence). The CDR3 reads CAWSHGPYEQYF. The CDR3 coding sequence is TGTGCCTGGAGTCACGGACCCTACGAGCAGTACTTC.

This clonotype has a handful of counts. Sequence at one end of the junction differs from germline and may be a read error. The chain combines TRBV7-8 with TRBJ1-1, with 9 bases lining up with TRBD1. CDR1 and CDR2 from the germline V gene are SGHVS and FQNEAQ. The CDR3 loop spans 16 amino acids. The CDR3 is CASSDYGTGPYTEALF. The CDR3 DNA reads TGTGCCAGCAGCGACTATGGGACAGGGCCCTACACTGAAGCTCTCTTT. Combining the CDR3 with reference TRBV7-8 and TRBJ1-1 gives the whole variable domain GAGVSQSPRYKVAKRGQDVALRCDPISGHVSLFWYQQALGQGPEFLTYFQNEAQLDKSGLPSDRFFAERPEGSVSTLKIQRTQQEDSAVYLCASSDYGTGPYTEALFGQGTRLTVV.

This clonotype was recorded at least ten times. The CDR3 bases are TGTGCCAGCAGTTATGGGGGGACGCAGGGAGGGTTCGCTGAAGCTTTCTTT. Protein: CASSYGGTQGGFAEAFF. The J gene is TRBJ1-1, the V gene TRBV6-2 or TRBV6-3, with D possibly TRBD1 on 5 matching bases. V was trimmed by 3 bases and J by 6 bases, leaving 23 bases between them. The germline V gene encodes CDR1 MNHEY and CDR2 SVGEGT. This CDR3 has 17 amino acids.

At least ten counts were recorded for this clonotype. The chain employs TRBV12-3 or TRBV12-4 and TRBJ2-7; a weak D match, TRBD1 (5 bases). Trimming took off 6 bases at V and 2 bases at J, with 11 bases between the two ends. The CDR3 runs 13 residues. DNA for the CDR3: TGTGCCAGCAGCGCAAGGACACCCTACGAGCAGTACTTC. Its protein is CASSARTPYEQYF.

The chain links TRBV29-1 to TRBJ2-2, with TRBD1 matching 9 bases. Germline V CDR1 and CDR2: SQVTM, ANQGSEA. The CDR3 has 15 amino acids. V dropped 3 bases and J dropped 4; count of bases not matched to a gene: 6. CDR3 amino acids: CSVESGQGFTGELFF. The DNA for the CDR3 is TGCAGCGTTGAGAGCGGACAGGGGTTCACCGGGGAGCTGTTTTTT.

This clonotype was detected a few times. CDR3 amino acids: CASSYLRAGNVQSYEQYF. The CDR3 DNA is TGTGCCAGCAGTTACCTCCGGGCAGGGAATGTACAATCCTACGAGCAGTACTTC. The chain joins TRBV6-5 to TRBJ2-7, with D perhaps TRBD1 (5 bases). There are 18 residues in the CDR3. The V and J ends lost 2 bases and 1 base respectively, with 21 bases between them. Germline V gene lookup returns CDR1 MNHEY and CDR2 SVGAGI.

The table lists this clonotype with many counts. V usage is TRBV3-1 and J usage is TRBJ2-3, with 11 bases identical to TRBD2. This CDR3 is 15 amino acids long. The ends lost 6 bases at V and 5 bases at J; junction bases unmatched: 7. Germline values: CDR1 LGHDT, CDR2 YNNKEL (reference sequence). For the CDR3, the DNA is TGTGCCAGCAGACTAAGGACTAGCGGGCTAGATACGCAGTATTTT. Translating gives CASRLRTSGLDTQYF.

There are a few counts of this clonotype. As DNA, the CDR3 is TGTGCCAGCGGACACAGCGGGAGACGGTTCTTC. This translates into CASGHSGRRFF. V gene TRBV27 combines with J gene TRBJ2-1; 8 bases map to TRBD2. This CDR3 has 11 amino acids. Trimming cost V 8 bases and J 15 bases; bases outside gene matches: 9. Germline V CDR1 and CDR2: MNHEY, SMNVEV (reference sequence).

This clonotype was counted ten times or more. This chain links TRBV7-3 with TRBJ1-1, with unresolved D. The CDR3 has 16 amino acids. Germline V gene sequence: CDR1 SGHTA, CDR2 FQGTGA. Trimming stripped 0 bases from V and 1 base from J, with 12 bases between. Here the CDR3 reads CASSLTRLRENTEAFF. DNA for the CDR3: TGTGCCAGCAGCTTAACGCGGCTACGGGAGAACACTGAAGCTTTCTTT.

There are a few counts of this clonotype. This chain's CDR3 is CASSFWAGGGTDTQYF. The CDR3, as DNA: TGTGCCAGCAGTTTCTGGGCAGGGGGCGGCACAGATACGCAGTATTTT. The chain recombines TRBV27 with TRBJ2-3; 8 nucleotides line up with TRBD1. Germline-derived CDR1 and CDR2 are MNHEY and SMNVEV (reference sequence). Unmatched junction bases numbered 6, after V lost 3 bases and J lost 1 base. This CDR3 spans 16 amino acids.

This clonotype was counted ten times or more. The chain joins TRBV27 to TRBJ2-5; 8 positions match TRBD2. Losses at the gene ends were 6 bases for V and 10 bases for J; bases not matched to a gene: 7. Germline assignment: CDR1 MNHEY and CDR2 SMNVEV (reference sequence). CDR3 length: 12 amino acids. CDR3 in DNA: TGTGCCAGCAGGGGTATAGCGGGGAACCAGTACTTC. It encodes CASRGIAGNQYF.